The 12 T cell receptor beta chains in this list originate from one sample, sequenced in a study of Tregs in tolerant kidney transplant recipients. The method was immunoSEQ multiplex PCR; TCRdb's version includes in-frame clones alone and lacks a portion of them. The table has roughly 69,000 clones, 95% to 98% seen once. Sequencing used Tregs from blood, obtained before the transplant. The origin of the receptors is a human donor who received a combined kidney and bone marrow transplant.

The genes are TRBV7-6 and TRBJ2-2, with 10 bases that match TRBD1. The ends lost 2 bases at V and 7 bases at J; junction bases unmatched: 4. Germline V gene data show CDR1 as SGHVS and CDR2 as FNYEAQ. CDR3 length equals 15 residues. CDR3 amino acids: CASSLRGQGYGELFF. CDR3 bases: TGTGCCAGCAGCTTAAGGGGACAGGGGTACGGGGAGCTGTTTTTT.

The V gene is TRBV7-2, the J gene TRBJ2-7; perhaps TRBD1 as D (5 bases). Looked up from germline, CDR1 is SGHTA and CDR2 is FQGNSA. The CDR3 loop spans 13 amino acids. Trimming removed 4 bases at V and 3 bases at J, with 10 bases between. CDR3 bases: TGTGCCAGCAGCTCCGGTACAGGCTACGAGCAGTACTTC. Protein sequence: CASSSGTGYEQYF.

This chain connects TRBV9 to TRBJ2-3, with 14 positions matching TRBD2. Germline V lookup: CDR1 SGDLS, CDR2 YYNGEE. The V and J ends lost 4 bases and 4 bases, in that order; junction bases with no gene match: 11. This CDR3 is 18 amino acids long. CDR3 sequence: CASSLWASTSGGADTQYF. CDR3 nucleotides: TGTGCCAGCAGCCTCTGGGCATCGACTAGCGGGGGGGCAGATACGCAGTATTTT.

This clone has more than one count but fewer than ten. The rearrangement uses TRBV5-1 and TRBJ2-3; TRBD1 matches at 10 bases. CDR3 length: 14 residues. Germline V lookup: CDR1 SGHRS, CDR2 YFSETQ. V trimming: 2 bases; J trimming: 4 bases; junction bases outside the gene matches: 1. CDR3 sequence: CASSFGTGADTQYF. CDR3 coding DNA: TGCGCCAGCAGCTTCGGGACAGGGGCAGATACGCAGTATTTT.

This chain connects TRBV18 to TRBJ2-5; 14 bases match TRBD2. Germline CDR1 and CDR2: KGHSH and LQKENI. The CDR3 covers 15 residues. V dropped 3 bases and J dropped 4; count of bases not matched to a gene: 1. The CDR3 DNA follows: TGTGCCAGCTCACCCGGACTAGCGGGGGGAGAGACCCAGTACTTC. It encodes CASSPGLAGGETQYF.

This clone has a single count. The chain links TRBV9 to TRBJ2-3; D remains unclear. The CDR3 is made up of 13 amino acids. CDR1 SGDLS and CDR2 YYNGEE come from the germline V gene. V was cut by 0 bases and J by 2 bases, with 4 bases left in between. CDR3 residues: CASSVALTDTQYF. CDR3 bases: TGTGCCAGCAGCGTAGCCCTCACAGATACGCAGTATTTT.

The chain is built from TRBV6-1 and TRBJ2-7; unclear D gene. Trimming left V 0 bases short and J 6 bases short, with 9 bases between. Germline assignment: CDR1 MNHNS and CDR2 SASEGT. The CDR3 consists of 13 residues. The CDR3 here is CASSEAVRSEQYF. The CDR3 DNA reads TGTGCCAGCAGTGAAGCGGTGAGGTCCGAGCAGTACTTC.

The rearrangement uses TRBV29-1 and TRBJ2-2; 7 nucleotides match TRBD2. Losses at the gene ends were 7 bases for V and 5 bases for J; bases not matched to a gene: 10. The CDR3 runs 14 residues. CDR1 and CDR2 from the germline V gene are SQVTM and ANQGSEA. CDR3 residues: CSASSGLITGELFF. The DNA of the CDR3 is TGCAGCGCCTCCTCGGGACTAATTACCGGGGAGCTGTTTTTT.

The gene calls are TRBV28 and TRBJ2-7, with 7 bases identical to TRBD2. The V gene's germline CDR1 is MDHEN and CDR2 SYDVKM. V lost 8 bases to trimming and J lost 0 bases; unmatched junction nucleotides: 4. The CDR3 consists of 13 residues. The DNA for the CDR3 is TGTGCCAGCCTGGGGGGGGTCTCCTACGAGCAGTACTTC. Its translation is CASLGGVSYEQYF. The full variable domain, rest sourced from reference TRBV28 and TRBJ2-7, is DVKVTQSSRYLVKRTGEKVFLECVQDMDHENMFWYRQDPGLGLRLIYFSYDVKMKEKGDIPEGYSVSREKKERFSLILESASTNQTSMYLCASLGGVSYEQYFGPGTRLTVT.

This clone was found once. V and J are TRBV7-9 and TRBJ1-3; 9 nucleotides agree with TRBD1. This CDR3 spans 18 amino acids. J was trimmed by 1 base and V by 1 base; bases with no gene match: 8. CDR1 and CDR2 from the germline V gene are SEHNR and FQNEAQ (reference sequence). The CDR3 region has the DNA TGTGCCAGCAGCTTAGTTGGGACAGGGTTTTTATCTGGAAACACCATATATTTT. Protein product: CASSLVGTGFLSGNTIYF. The full variable domain, its missing parts supplied by reference TRBV7-9 and TRBJ1-3, is DTGVSQNPRHKITKRGQNVTFRCDPISEHNRLYWYRQTLGQGPEFLTYFQNEAQLEKSRLLSDRFSAERPKGSFSTLEIQRTEQGDSAMYLCASSLVGTGFLSGNTIYFGEGSWLTVV.

The chain has TRBV5-1 and TRBJ1-5, with 8 nucleotides matching TRBD1. Germline assignment: CDR1 SGHRS and CDR2 YFSETQ. V lost 4 bases to trimming and J lost 3 bases; unmatched junction nucleotides: 6. The CDR3 spans 15 residues. CDR3 in amino acids: CASSRTGRNNQPQHF. CDR3 nucleotide sequence: TGCGCCAGCAGCCGGACAGGGCGGAACAATCAGCCCCAGCATTTT.

The rearrangement links TRBV4-2 to TRBJ1-4; D is unresolved. Germline V gene sequence: CDR1 LGHNA, CDR2 YNFKEQ. V gave up 0 bases and J gave up 3 bases, with 17 bases separating them. The CDR3 is 18 amino acids. CDR3 nucleotide sequence: TGTGCCAGCAGCCAAGACTCGGTCGTTAATATCGCTAATGAAAAACTGTTTTTT. Its protein product is CASSQDSVVNIANEKLFF.